This TCR beta chain stems from a study of memory CD4+ T cells and cytomegalovirus serostatus. Across the study: This sample comes from healthy Belgian adults, fewer than ten CMV seropositive, about 25 seronegative.

On this clone itself: As yet, its antigen is unknown.

Study-wide results and caveats: The CMV-associated TCR signature appears largely within the CD4+ memory repertoire. About 40% of the roughly 150 known CMV-associated TCRbeta sequences appeared in CD4+ memory.

V lost 4 bases and J 1 base, leaving 10 bases between the germline ends. The CDR3 covers 14 residues. The V gene's germline CDR1 is SGHRS and CDR2 YFSETQ. Single viable CD3+CD4+CD8-CD45RO+ cells were sorted as the memory CD4+ T cells. Total CD4+ T cells were enriched by CD4 positive selection. Clones were read by immunoSEQ multiplex PCR, and TCRdb kept only the in-frame ones, dropping some. This sample has about 58,000 clones, with approximately 81% found just once. This TCR was recovered from an adult in good health and CMV-seronegative. Some clones in this sample may be carry-over from other donors' samples. The chain recombines TRBV5-1 with TRBJ2-3; a weak D match, TRBD1 (5 bases). Sequencing was carried out using memory CD4+ T cells from blood. The CDR3 spells CASSGASGTDTQYF. DNA of the CDR3: TGCGCCAGCAGCGGGGCATCAGGCACAGATACGCAGTATTTT.